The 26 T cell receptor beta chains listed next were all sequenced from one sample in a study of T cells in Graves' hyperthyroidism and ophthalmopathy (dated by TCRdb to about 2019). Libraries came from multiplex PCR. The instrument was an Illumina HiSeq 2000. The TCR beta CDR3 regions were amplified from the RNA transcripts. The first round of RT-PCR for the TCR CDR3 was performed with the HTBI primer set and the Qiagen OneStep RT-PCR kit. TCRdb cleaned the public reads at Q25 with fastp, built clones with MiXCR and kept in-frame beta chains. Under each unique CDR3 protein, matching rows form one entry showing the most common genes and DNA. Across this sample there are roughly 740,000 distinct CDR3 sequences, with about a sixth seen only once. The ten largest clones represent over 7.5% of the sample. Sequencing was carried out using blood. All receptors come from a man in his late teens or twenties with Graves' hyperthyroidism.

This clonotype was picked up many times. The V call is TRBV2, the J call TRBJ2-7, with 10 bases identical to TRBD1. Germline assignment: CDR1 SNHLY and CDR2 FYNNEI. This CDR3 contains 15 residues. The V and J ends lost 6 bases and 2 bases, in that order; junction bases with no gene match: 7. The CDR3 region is CASSPRTGGPYEQYF. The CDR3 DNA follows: TGTGCCAGCAGCCCCAGGACAGGGGGACCCTACGAGCAGTACTTC.

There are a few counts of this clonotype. The CDR3 here is CASSRSGTPPEAFF. The CDR3 DNA reads as TGTGCCAGTAGTAGATCCGGGACACCTCCTGAAGCTTTCTTT. V is TRBV19 and J is TRBJ1-1; D is possibly TRBD1 (6 bases). The V and J ends lost 4 bases and 6 bases respectively, with 15 bases between them. Germline V gene data show CDR1 as LNHDA and CDR2 as SQIVND (reference sequence). This CDR3 has 14 residues.

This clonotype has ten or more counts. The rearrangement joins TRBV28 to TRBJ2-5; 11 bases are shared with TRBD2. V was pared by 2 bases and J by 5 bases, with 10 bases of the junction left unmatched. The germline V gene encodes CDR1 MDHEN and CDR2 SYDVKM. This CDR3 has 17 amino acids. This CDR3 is CASSLPSGRPSGETQYF. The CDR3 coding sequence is TGTGCCAGCAGTTTACCTAGCGGGAGGCCTTCGGGGGAGACCCAGTACTTC.

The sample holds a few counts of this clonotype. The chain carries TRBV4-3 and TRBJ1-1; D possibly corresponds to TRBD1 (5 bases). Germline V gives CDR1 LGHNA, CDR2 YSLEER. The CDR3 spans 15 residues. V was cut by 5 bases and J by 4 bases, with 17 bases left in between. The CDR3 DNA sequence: TGCGCCAGCAGCGGCTATCATGTGAGGGGCACTGAAGCTTTCTTT. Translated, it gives CASSGYHVRGTEAFF.

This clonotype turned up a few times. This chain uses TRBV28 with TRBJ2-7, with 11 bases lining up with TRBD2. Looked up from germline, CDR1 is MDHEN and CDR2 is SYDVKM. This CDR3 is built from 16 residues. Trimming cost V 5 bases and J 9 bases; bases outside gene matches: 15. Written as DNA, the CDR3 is TGTGCCAGCAGTCCCCCAGAGGGACTAGCGGTGAATGGGCAGTACTTC. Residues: CASSPPEGLAVNGQYF.

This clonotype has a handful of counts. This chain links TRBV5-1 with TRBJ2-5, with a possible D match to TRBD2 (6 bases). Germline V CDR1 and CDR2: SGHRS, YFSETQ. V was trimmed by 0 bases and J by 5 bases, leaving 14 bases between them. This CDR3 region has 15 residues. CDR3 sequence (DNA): TGCGCCAGCAGCTTGGGGGGGACTCGGGAGGAGACCCAGTACTTC. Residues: CASSLGGTREETQYF. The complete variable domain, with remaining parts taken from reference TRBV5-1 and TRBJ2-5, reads KAGVTQTPRYLIKTRGQQVTLSCSPISGHRSVSWYQQTPGQGLQFLFEYFSETQRNKGNFPGRFSGRQFSNSRSEMNVSTLELGDSALYLCASSLGGTREETQYFGPGTRLLVL.

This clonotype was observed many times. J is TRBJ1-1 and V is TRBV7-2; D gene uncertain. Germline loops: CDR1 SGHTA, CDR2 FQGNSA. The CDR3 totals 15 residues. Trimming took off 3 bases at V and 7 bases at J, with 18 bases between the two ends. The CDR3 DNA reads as TGTGCCAGCAGCTTTCCGCGGGCAGGCCGAGGTGAAGCTTTCTTT. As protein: CASSFPRAGRGEAFF.

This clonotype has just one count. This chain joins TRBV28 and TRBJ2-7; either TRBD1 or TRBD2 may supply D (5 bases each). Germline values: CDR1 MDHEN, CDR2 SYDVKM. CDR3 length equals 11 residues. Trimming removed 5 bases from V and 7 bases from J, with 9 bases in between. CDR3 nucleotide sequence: TGTGCCAGCAGTACCAGGGAGGAGCAGTACTTC. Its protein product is CASSTREEQYF. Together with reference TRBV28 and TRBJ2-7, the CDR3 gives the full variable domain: DVKVTQSSRYLVKRTGEKVFLECVQDMDHENMFWYRQDPGLGLRLIYFSYDVKMKEKGDIPEGYSVSREKKERFSLILESASTNQTSMYLCASSTREEQYFGPGTRLTVT.

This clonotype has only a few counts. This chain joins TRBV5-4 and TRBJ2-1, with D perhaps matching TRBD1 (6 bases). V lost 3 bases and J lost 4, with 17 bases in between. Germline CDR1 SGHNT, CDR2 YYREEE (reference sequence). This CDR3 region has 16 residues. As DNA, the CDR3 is TGTGCCAGCAGCTCCTCTAGCCTGGGGACATACAATGAGCAGTTCTTC. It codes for CASSSSSLGTYNEQFF.

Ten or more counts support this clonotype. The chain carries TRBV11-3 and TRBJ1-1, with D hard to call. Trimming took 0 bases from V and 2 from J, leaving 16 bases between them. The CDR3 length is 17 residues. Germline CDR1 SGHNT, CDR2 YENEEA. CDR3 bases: TGTGCCAGCAGCTTAGATCAAGTACTGGGTACTAACACTGAAGCTTTCTTT. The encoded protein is CASSLDQVLGTNTEAFF.

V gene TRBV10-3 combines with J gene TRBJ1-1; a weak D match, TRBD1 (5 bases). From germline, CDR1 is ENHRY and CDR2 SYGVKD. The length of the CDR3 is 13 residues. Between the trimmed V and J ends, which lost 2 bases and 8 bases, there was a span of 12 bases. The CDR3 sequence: CAISEDNGAEAFF. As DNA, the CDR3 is TGTGCCATCAGTGAGGATAACGGGGCGGAAGCTTTCTTT.

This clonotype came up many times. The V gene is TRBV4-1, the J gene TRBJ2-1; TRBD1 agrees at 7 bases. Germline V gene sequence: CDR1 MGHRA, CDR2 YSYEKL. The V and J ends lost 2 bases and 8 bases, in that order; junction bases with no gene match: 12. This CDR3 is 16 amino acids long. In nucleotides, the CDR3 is TGCGCCAGCAGCCAATTCATTCGACAGGGAAGGCATGAGCAGTTCTTC. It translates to CASSQFIRQGRHEQFF.

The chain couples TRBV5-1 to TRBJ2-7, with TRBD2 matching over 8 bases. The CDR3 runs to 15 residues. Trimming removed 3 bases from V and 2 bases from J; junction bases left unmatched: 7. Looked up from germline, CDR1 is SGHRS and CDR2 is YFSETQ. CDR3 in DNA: TGCGCCAGCAGCTCCCTCACTAGCGGACCCTACGAGCAGTACTTC. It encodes CASSSLTSGPYEQYF.

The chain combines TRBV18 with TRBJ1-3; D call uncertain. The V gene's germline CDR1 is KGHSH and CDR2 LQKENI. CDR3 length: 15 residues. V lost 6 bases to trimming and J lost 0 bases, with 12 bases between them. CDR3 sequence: CASSFRRDSGNTIYF. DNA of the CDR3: TGTGCCAGCTCCTTCCGACGGGACTCTGGAAACACCATATATTTT.

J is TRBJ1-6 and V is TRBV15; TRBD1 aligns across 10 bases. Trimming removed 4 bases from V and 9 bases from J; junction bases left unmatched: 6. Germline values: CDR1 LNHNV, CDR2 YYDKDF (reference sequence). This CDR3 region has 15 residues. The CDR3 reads CATSTRQGASSPLHF. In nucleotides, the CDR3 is TGTGCCACCAGCACCAGACAGGGGGCGAGTTCACCCCTCCACTTT.

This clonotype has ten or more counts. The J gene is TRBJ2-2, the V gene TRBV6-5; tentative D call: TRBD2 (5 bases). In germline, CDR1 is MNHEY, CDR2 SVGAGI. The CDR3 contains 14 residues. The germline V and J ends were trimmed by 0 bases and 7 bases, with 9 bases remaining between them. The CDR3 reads CASSYSRGNGELFF. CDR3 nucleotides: TGTGCCAGCAGTTACTCGAGAGGGAACGGGGAGCTGTTTTTT.

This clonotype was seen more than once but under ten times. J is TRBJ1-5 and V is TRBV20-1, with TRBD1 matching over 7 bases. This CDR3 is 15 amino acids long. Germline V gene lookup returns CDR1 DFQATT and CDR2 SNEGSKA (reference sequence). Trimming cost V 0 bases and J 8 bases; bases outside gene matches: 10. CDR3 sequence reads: CSARDGQALVKPQHF. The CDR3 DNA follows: TGCAGTGCTAGAGATGGACAGGCCCTGGTGAAGCCCCAGCATTTT.

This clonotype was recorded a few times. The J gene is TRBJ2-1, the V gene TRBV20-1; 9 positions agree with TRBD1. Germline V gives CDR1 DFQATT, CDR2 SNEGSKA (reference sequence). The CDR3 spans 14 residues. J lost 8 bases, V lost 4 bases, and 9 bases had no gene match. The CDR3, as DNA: TGCAGTGCTAAGACAGGGGGACCTGGGGATGAGCAGTTCTTC. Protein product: CSAKTGGPGDEQFF.

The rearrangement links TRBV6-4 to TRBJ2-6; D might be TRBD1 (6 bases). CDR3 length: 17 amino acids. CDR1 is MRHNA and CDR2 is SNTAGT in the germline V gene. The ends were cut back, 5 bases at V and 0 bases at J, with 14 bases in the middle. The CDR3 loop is CASSPRGYISGANVLTF. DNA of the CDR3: TGTGCCAGCAGTCCGAGGGGGTACATCTCTGGGGCCAACGTCCTGACTTTC.

CDR3 DNA sequence: TGTGCCAGCAGCCCTAGCGGGACTTCCGTGGAGCAGTACTTC. Protein: CASSPSGTSVEQYF. The rearrangement links TRBV7-9 to TRBJ2-7; 9 bases are a match to TRBD2. The CDR3 sequence is 14 residues long. Germline V CDR1 and CDR2: SEHNR, FQNEAQ (reference sequence). Losses at the gene ends were 5 bases for V and 7 bases for J; bases not matched to a gene: 9.

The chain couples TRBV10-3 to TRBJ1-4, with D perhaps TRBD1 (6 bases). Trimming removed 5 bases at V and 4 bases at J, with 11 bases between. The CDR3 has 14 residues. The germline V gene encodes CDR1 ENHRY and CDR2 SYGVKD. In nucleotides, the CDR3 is TGTGCCATCAGTCCGACAGGAAATAATGAAAAACTGTTTTTT. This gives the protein CAISPTGNNEKLFF.

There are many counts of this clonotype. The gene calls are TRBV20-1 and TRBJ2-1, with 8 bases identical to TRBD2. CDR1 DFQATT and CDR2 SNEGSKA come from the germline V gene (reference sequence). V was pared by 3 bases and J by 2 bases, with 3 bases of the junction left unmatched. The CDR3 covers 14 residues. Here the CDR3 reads CSASTGGPYNEQFF. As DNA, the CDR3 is TGCAGTGCTAGTACGGGAGGGCCCTACAATGAGCAGTTCTTC.

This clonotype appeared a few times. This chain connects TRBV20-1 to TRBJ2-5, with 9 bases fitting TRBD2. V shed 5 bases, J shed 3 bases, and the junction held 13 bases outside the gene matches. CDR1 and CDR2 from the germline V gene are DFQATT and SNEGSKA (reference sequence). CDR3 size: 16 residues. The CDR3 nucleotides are TGCAGTGCTTTTCCGGGAGTAGCGGGAGTAGAAGAGACCCAGTACTTC. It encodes CSAFPGVAGVEETQYF.

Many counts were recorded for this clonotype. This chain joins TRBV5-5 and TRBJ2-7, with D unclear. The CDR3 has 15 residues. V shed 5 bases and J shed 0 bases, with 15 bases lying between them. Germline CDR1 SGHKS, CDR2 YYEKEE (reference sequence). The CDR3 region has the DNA TGTGCCAGCAGGGACGCCAGAAACCCCTCCTACGAGCAGTACTTC. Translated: CASRDARNPSYEQYF.

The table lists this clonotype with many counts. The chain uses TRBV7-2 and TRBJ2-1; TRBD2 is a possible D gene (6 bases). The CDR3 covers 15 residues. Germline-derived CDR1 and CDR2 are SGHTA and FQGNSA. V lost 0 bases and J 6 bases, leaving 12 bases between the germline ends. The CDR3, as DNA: TGTGCCAGCAGCTTAGCAGGCAAGGAGGGCAATGAGCAGTTCTTC. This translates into CASSLAGKEGNEQFF.

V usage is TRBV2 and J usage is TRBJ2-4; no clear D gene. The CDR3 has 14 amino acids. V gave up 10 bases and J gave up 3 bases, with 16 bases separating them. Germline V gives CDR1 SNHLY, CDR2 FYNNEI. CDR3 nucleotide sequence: TGTGCCATCTCCCCGGGTCTAGGCAAAAACATTCAGTACTTC. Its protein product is CAISPGLGKNIQYF.